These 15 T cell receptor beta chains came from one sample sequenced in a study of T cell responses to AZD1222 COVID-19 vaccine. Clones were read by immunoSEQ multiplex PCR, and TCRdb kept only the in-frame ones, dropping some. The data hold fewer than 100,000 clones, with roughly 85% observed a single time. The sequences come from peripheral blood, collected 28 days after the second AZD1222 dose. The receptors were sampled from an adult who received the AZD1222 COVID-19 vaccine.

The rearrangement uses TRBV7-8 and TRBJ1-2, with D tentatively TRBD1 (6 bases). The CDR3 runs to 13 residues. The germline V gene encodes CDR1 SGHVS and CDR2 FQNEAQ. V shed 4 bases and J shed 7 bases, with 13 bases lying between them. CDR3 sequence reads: CASSWGGAGGYTF. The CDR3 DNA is TGTGCCAGCAGCTGGGGGGGCGCAGGTGGCTACACCTTC. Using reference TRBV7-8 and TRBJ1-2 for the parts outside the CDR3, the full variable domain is GAGVSQSPRYKVAKRGQDVALRCDPISGHVSLFWYQQALGQGPEFLTYFQNEAQLDKSGLPSDRFFAERPEGSVSTLKIQRTQQEDSAVYLCASSWGGAGGYTFGSGTRLTVV.

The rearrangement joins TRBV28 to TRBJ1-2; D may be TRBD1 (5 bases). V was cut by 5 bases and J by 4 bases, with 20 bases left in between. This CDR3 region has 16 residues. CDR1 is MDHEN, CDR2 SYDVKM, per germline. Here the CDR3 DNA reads TGTGCCAGCAGTCTCCCCGGCCAGGGAGACCTCTATGGCTACACCTTC. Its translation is CASSLPGQGDLYGYTF.

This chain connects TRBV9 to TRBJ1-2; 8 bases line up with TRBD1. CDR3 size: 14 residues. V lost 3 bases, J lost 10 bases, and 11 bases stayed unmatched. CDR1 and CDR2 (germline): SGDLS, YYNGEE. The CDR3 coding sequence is TGTGCCAGCAGCGCCCCGTGGACAGGGTTGGACTACACCTTC. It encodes CASSAPWTGLDYTF. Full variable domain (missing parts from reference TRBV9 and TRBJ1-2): DSGVTQTPKHLITATGQRVTLRCSPRSGDLSVYWYQQSLDQGLQFLIQYYNGEERAKGNILERFSAQQFPDLHSELNLSSLELGDSALYFCASSAPWTGLDYTFGSGTRLTVV.

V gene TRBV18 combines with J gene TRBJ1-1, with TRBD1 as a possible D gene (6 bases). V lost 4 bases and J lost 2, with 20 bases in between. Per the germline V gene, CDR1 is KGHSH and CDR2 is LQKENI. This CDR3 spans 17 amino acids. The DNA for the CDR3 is TGTGCCAGCTCACTCACCGTTTGGGGGCAGGGTAACACTGAAGCTTTCTTT. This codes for CASSLTVWGQGNTEAFF.

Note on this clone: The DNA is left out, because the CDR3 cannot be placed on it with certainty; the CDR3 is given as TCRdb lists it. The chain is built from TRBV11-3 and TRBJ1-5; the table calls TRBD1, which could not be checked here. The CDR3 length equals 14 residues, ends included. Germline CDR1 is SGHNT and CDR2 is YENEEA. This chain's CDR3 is CASILGQGNQPQHF.

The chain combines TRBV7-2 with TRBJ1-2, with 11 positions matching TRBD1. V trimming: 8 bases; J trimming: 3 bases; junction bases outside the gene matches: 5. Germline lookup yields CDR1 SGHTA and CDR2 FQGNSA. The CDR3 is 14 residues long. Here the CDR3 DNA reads TGTGCCAGCCCCGGACAGGGGGCCTACTATGGCTACACCTTC. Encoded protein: CASPGQGAYYGYTF.

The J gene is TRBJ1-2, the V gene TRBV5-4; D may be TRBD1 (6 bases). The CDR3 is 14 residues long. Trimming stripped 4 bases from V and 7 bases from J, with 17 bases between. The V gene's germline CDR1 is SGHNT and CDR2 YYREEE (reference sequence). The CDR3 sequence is CASSVGTTTTGYTF. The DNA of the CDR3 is TGTGCCAGCAGCGTAGGGACAACCACAACTGGCTACACCTTC.

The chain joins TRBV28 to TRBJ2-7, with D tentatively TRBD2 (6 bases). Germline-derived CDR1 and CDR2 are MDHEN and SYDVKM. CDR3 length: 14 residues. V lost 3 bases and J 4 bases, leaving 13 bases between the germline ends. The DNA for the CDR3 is TGTGCCAGCAGTTTCAGGTCCCGGGGGTACGAGCAGTACTTC. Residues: CASSFRSRGYEQYF.

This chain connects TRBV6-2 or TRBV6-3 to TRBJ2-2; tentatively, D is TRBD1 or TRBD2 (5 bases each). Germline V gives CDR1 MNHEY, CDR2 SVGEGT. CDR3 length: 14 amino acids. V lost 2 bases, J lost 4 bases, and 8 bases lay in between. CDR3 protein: CASSYGGGTGELFF. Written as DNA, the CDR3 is TGTGCCAGCAGTTACGGTGGGGGCACCGGGGAGCTGTTTTTT.

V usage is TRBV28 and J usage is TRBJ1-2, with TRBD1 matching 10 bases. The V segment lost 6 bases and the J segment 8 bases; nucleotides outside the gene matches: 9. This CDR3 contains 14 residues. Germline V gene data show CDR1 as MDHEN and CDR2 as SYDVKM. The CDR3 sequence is CASRRSGTGDGYTF. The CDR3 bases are TGTGCCAGCAGGAGATCCGGGACAGGGGACGGCTACACCTTC.

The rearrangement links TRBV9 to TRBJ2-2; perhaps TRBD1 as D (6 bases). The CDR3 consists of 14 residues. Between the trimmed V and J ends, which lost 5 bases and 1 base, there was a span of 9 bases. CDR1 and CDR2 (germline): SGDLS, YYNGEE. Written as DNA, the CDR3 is TGTGCCAGCAGACCAGGGGTGAACACCGGGGAGCTGTTTTTT. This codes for CASRPGVNTGELFF.

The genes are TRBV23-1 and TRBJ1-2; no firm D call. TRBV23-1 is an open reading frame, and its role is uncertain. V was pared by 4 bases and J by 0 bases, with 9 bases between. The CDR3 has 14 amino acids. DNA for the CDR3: TGCGCCAGCAGTCGAGGCAGAACTAACTATGGCTACACCTTC. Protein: CASSRGRTNYGYTF.

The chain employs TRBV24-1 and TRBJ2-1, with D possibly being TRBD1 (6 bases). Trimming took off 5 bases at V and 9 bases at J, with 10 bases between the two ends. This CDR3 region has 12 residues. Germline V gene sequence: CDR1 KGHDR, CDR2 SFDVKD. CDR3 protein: CATSGGPFEQFF. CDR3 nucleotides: TGTGCCACCAGTGGGGGGCCCTTTGAGCAGTTCTTC.

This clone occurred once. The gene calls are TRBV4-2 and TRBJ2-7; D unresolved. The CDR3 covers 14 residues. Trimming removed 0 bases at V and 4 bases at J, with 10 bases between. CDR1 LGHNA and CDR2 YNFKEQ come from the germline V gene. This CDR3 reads CASSQDLRVYEQYF. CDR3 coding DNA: TGTGCCAGCAGCCAAGATTTAAGGGTATACGAGCAGTACTTC.

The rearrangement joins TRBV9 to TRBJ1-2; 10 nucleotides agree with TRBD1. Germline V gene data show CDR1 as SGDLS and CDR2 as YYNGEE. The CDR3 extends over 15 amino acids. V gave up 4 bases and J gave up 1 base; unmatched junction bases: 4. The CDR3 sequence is CASSSGTGDNYGYTF. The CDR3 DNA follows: TGTGCCAGCAGCTCAGGGACAGGGGATAACTATGGCTACACCTTC.